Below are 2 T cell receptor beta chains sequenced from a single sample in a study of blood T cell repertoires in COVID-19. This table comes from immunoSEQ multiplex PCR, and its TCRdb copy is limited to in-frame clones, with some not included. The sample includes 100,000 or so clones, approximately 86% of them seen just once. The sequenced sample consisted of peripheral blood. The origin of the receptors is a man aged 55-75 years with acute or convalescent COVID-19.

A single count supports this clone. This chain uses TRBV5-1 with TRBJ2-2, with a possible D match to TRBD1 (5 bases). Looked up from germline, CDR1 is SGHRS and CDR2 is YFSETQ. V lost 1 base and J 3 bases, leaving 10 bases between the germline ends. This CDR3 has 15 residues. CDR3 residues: CASSLSGFDTGELFF. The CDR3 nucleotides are TGCGCCAGCAGCTTGTCAGGGTTTGACACCGGGGAGCTGTTTTTT.

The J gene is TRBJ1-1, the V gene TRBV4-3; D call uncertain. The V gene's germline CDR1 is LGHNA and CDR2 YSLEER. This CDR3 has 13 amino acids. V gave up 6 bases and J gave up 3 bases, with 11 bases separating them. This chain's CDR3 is CASSRDFYTEAFF. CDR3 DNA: TGCGCCAGCAGTCGTGACTTTTACACTGAAGCTTTCTTT.